This T cell receptor (beta chain) was identified in a study of identical twins. The V end lost 4 bases, the J end lost 8 bases, and 10 bases lay between the germline ends. The CDR3 sequence is 12 residues long. Per the germline V gene, CDR1 is MGHDK and CDR2 is SYGVNS. TCRdb re-called the 5' RACE reads through MiXCR, storing one row per CDR3 protein. The sample holds 1.5 million to 2 million distinct CDR3 sequences, roughly a third seen once. The material sequenced was cord blood. This chain links TRBV25-1 with TRBJ2-3, with a tentative D call TRBD1 (6 bases). This clonotype was sampled from a newborn girl in good health. The chain's CDR3 is CASSAGRGTQYF. CDR3 sequence (DNA): TGTGCCAGCAGTGCCGGCAGGGGTACGCAGTATTTT.